This T cell receptor (beta chain) was captured in a study of shared clonotypes between healthy human individuals. Study information: Used for every donor were three CD4 naive, three CD4 memory, two CD8 naive and one CD8 memory plate.

A remark on this clone: The antigen is undetermined. Other DNA sequences within the sample encode an identical CDR3.

The CDR3 contains 15 residues. V gave up 0 bases and J gave up 0 bases, with 4 bases separating them. Germline CDR1 SGDLS, CDR2 YYNGEE. General study results and limits: Shared across several donors were roughly 5% of the naive CD4 clonotypes. Only blood was sampled, and tissue TCR repertoires likely differ from blood ones. Non-shared clonotypes were found to have lower generation probabilities than the clonotypes that were shared by all four of the sorted-subset donors.

Only in-frame clones appear in the TCRdb table, and some are missing; sequencing was by immunoSEQ multiplex PCR. The sample records 2 million to 2.5 million clones, approximately 94% being singletons. Sequencing was performed on naive CD4+ T cells sorted from blood. Subset given: CD45RA+ positively selected. This TCR was sampled from a man between 18 and 29 years old in good health. This chain links TRBV9 with TRBJ2-6; D unresolved. In DNA, the CDR3 is TGTGCCAGCAGCGTAGGGATCTCTGGGGCCAACGTCCTGACTTTC. Translation gives CASSVGISGANVLTF. The full variable domain, completed using reference TRBV9 and TRBJ2-6, is DSGVTQTPKHLITATGQRVTLRCSPRSGDLSVYWYQQSLDQGLQFLIQYYNGEERAKGNILERFSAQQFPDLHSELNLSSLELGDSALYFCASSVGISGANVLTFGAGSRLTVL.